These 32 T cell receptor beta chains share one sample of origin, sequenced in a study of cytomegalovirus exposure and HLA in healthy donors. The primer mix had 60 Vbeta and 13 Jbeta primers. TCRdb's table, derived via immunoSEQ multiplex PCR, lists solely in-frame clones and lacks some. Altogether under 200,000 clones are present, 80% to 85% being singletons, with the ten largest covering 0.9% to 1%. Sequenced sample: PBMCs. The receptors come from a girl aged 2-10 years in good health and CMV-seropositive.

This clone came up once. One end of the junction does not line up with germline, which may come from a read error. The chain has TRBV7-7 and TRBJ2-7, with D possibly being TRBD2 (6 bases). There are 14 residues in the CDR3. Germline CDR1 and CDR2: SSHAT and FNYEAQ (reference sequence). The chain's CDR3 is CASSLGRGSDEQYF. DNA of the CDR3: TGTGCTAGCAGCTTAGGGCGGGGTTCTGACGAGCAGTACTTC.

The chain links TRBV30 to TRBJ1-5; 7 bases match TRBD1. This CDR3 is built from 13 residues. The germline V gene encodes CDR1 GTSNPN and CDR2 SVGIG (reference sequence). V lost 2 bases, J lost 7 bases, and 5 bases stayed unmatched. Written as DNA, the CDR3 is TGTGCCTGGAGTCTACAGGGGAACCAGCCCCAGCATTTT. Translating it yields CAWSLQGNQPQHF.

The V and J genes are TRBV5-1 and TRBJ2-7; 10 nucleotides agree with TRBD2. Germline V gene sequence: CDR1 SGHRS, CDR2 YFSETQ. V shed 0 bases and J 4 bases; nucleotides not matched to a gene: 4. The CDR3 is made up of 15 amino acids. In DNA, the CDR3 is TGCGCCAGCAGCTTGGTTCTAGCGGGAGTTTACGAGCAGTACTTC. Its protein product is CASSLVLAGVYEQYF. Full variable domain (missing parts from reference TRBV5-1 and TRBJ2-7): KAGVTQTPRYLIKTRGQQVTLSCSPISGHRSVSWYQQTPGQGLQFLFEYFSETQRNKGNFPGRFSGRQFSNSRSEMNVSTLELGDSALYLCASSLVLAGVYEQYFGPGTRLTVT.

The V gene is TRBV28, the J gene TRBJ2-7, with 10 bases lining up with TRBD2. This CDR3 is 17 amino acids long. J was trimmed by 2 bases and V by 6 bases; bases with no gene match: 13. Germline CDR1 reads MDHEN; CDR2 reads SYDVKM. CDR3 sequence (DNA): TGTGCCAGCAGGCCGAGAATTTGGACTAGCGGAACCTACGAGCAGTACTTC. It encodes CASRPRIWTSGTYEQYF.

The chain carries TRBV28 and TRBJ1-5; 7 nucleotides agree with TRBD1. Germline V gene sequence: CDR1 MDHEN, CDR2 SYDVKM. V was clipped by 2 bases and J by 2 bases; unmatched bases: 9. The CDR3 extends over 17 amino acids. CDR3 coding DNA: TGTGCCAGCAGTTTAGCGAATAGGGGGCGAGGCAATCAGCCCCAGCATTTT. Translated: CASSLANRGRGNQPQHF.

A note on this clone: An end of the junction does not agree with germline; a read error may underlie this. Other DNA sequences in the sample encode the same CDR3. This chain links TRBV6-1 with TRBJ1-5; D possibly corresponds to TRBD1 (5 bases). The CDR3 is 15 residues long. Germline loops: CDR1 MNHNS, CDR2 SASEGT. This chain's CDR3 is CASSEGTGGNQPQHF. As DNA, the CDR3 is TGCGCCAGCAGTGAAGGAACAGGAGGCAATCAGCCCCAGCATTTT.

J is TRBJ2-7 and V is TRBV7-3, with 9 bases fitting TRBD1. Per the germline V gene, CDR1 is SGHTA and CDR2 is FQGTGA. The junction had 7 bases not matched to a gene; V was cut back by 2 bases and J by 2 bases. The CDR3 spans 16 residues. CDR3 region: CASSLEGQGFAYEQYF. The CDR3 DNA is TGTGCCAGCAGCTTAGAGGGACAGGGATTCGCCTACGAGCAGTACTTC.

J is TRBJ2-3 and V is TRBV11-3, with 7 bases matching TRBD2. There are 14 residues in the CDR3. The germline V gene encodes CDR1 SGHNT and CDR2 YENEEA. V lost 0 bases, J lost 8 bases, and 5 bases stayed unmatched. The DNA for the CDR3 is TGTGCCAGCAGCTTAGATTCTAGCGGCATTACGCAGTATTTT. Protein sequence: CASSLDSSGITQYF.

The CDR3 coding sequence is TGTGCCAGCAGCCTAGCTTGGGGGACACGTCCAAAACTGTTTTTT. It specifies CASSLAWGTRPKLFF. This chain joins TRBV6-5 and TRBJ1-4; TRBD1 might be the D (6 bases). Between the trimmed V and J ends, which lost 6 bases and 10 bases, there was a span of 21 bases. The CDR3 totals 15 residues. Germline lookup yields CDR1 MNHEY and CDR2 SVGAGI.

The chain employs TRBV21-1 and TRBJ1-1; TRBD1, the table's D call, lacks a check against the DNA. TRBV21-1 is assigned pseudogene status. This CDR3 has 17 residues. The DNA for the CDR3 is TGTGCCAGCAGCAAAGTTTCAGGGGGCGCAGGGGACACTGAAGCTTTCTTT. Its translation is CASSKVSGGAGDTEAFF.

The chain employs TRBV20-1 and TRBJ1-1; 8 nucleotides agree with TRBD1. J gave up 10 bases and V 5 bases, and 6 bases lay outside the gene matches. The germline V gene encodes CDR1 DFQATT and CDR2 SNEGSKA (reference sequence). The CDR3 length is 11 residues. Here the CDR3 reads CSAPTGGVAFF. Here the CDR3 DNA reads TGCAGTGCTCCTACAGGGGGAGTAGCTTTCTTT.

The CDR3 is CASSWVLGQGKNSPLHF. The CDR3 DNA reads as TGTGCCAGCAGCTGGGTCTTGGGGCAGGGGAAGAATTCACCCCTCCACTTT. This chain connects TRBV5-6 to TRBJ1-6, with a tentative D call TRBD1 (6 bases). The V end lost 3 bases, the J end lost 7 bases, and 20 bases lay between the germline ends. The CDR3 runs 17 residues. In germline, CDR1 is SGHDT, CDR2 YYEEEE.

The chain employs TRBV5-4 and TRBJ2-5; D gene ambiguous. This CDR3 is built from 13 residues. CDR1 and CDR2 from the germline V gene are SGHNT and YYREEE (reference sequence). Trimming took off 3 bases at V and 2 bases at J, with 8 bases between the two ends. CDR3 residues: CASSSGRQETQYF. The CDR3 DNA sequence: TGTGCCAGCAGCTCGGGTAGGCAAGAGACCCAGTACTTC.

CDR3 protein: CASSLGHRNQPQHF. The DNA of the CDR3 is TGTGCCAGCAGTTTGGGACACCGCAATCAGCCCCAGCATTTT. The chain has TRBV28 and TRBJ1-5, with D perhaps TRBD1 (6 bases). The germline CDR1 and CDR2 sequences are MDHEN and SYDVKM. CDR3 length: 14 amino acids. Trimming removed 3 bases from V and 2 bases from J, with 8 bases in between.

As concerns this clone: This sample also contains other DNA sequences that code for the same CDR3. This sequence joins TRBV6-5 and TRBJ2-7; possibly TRBD1 for D (6 bases). Germline V gene lookup returns CDR1 MNHEY and CDR2 SVGAGI. The CDR3 is 11 residues long. V was shortened by 5 bases and J by 7 bases, with 9 bases between the two germline ends. CDR3 amino acids: CASSRGGEQYF. As DNA, the CDR3 is TGTGCCAGCAGTCGAGGGGGAGAGCAGTACTTC.

As for this clone: The sample has other DNA sequences that encode this CDR3 too. This chain uses TRBV6-6 with TRBJ1-5; TRBD1 might be the D (6 bases). V was cut by 4 bases and J by 1 base, with 11 bases left in between. The CDR3 has 15 amino acids. CDR1 is MNHNY and CDR2 is SVGAGI in the germline V gene (reference sequence). CDR3 sequence: CASSSTGSSNQPQHF. The CDR3 coding sequence is TGTGCCAGCAGTTCAACAGGGTCGAGCAATCAGCCCCAGCATTTT.

The chain links TRBV6-1 to TRBJ1-1, with 8 bases fitting TRBD1. Germline assignment: CDR1 MNHNS and CDR2 SASEGT. CDR3 length: 14 amino acids. The V gene end was trimmed by 5 bases and the J gene end by 6 bases; junction bases not matched to a gene: 8. The CDR3 DNA follows: TGTGCCAGCAGTCCACGGCCAGGGGGCGCTGAAGCTTTCTTT. Its translation: CASSPRPGGAEAFF.

CDR3 residues: CASSPDRFTEAFF. As DNA, the CDR3 is TGTGCCAGCTCACCAGACAGATTCACTGAAGCTTTCTTT. V usage is TRBV18 and J usage is TRBJ1-1; a weak D match, TRBD1 (5 bases). V was clipped by 2 bases and J by 4 bases, with 8 bases between them. Germline V gene lookup returns CDR1 KGHSH and CDR2 LQKENI. This CDR3 comprises 13 residues.

The genes are TRBV4-2 and TRBJ1-4; unclear D gene. Trimming shortened V by 1 base and J by 0 bases, and 6 bases separated the two germline ends. CDR1 and CDR2 (germline): LGHNA, YNFKEQ. CDR3 size: 15 residues. CDR3 region: CASSQVTATNEKLFF. The DNA for the CDR3 is TGTGCCAGCAGCCAAGTAACTGCAACTAATGAAAAACTGTTTTTT.

The rearrangement uses TRBV25-1 and TRBJ2-7; D is unclear. Germline assignment: CDR1 MGHDK and CDR2 SYGVNS. The CDR3 length is 11 residues. Trimming cost V 8 bases and J 6 bases, with 11 bases left between them. CDR3 sequence reads: CASSSFGEQYF. In nucleotides, the CDR3 is TGTGCCAGCTCCTCATTCGGCGAGCAGTACTTC.

The chain links TRBV7-9 to TRBJ2-3, with 7 positions matching TRBD2. CDR3 length: 15 residues. CDR1 and CDR2 from the germline V gene are SEHNR and FQNEAQ (reference sequence). Trimming at V came to 5 bases and at J to 4 bases, leaving 9 bases not matched to a gene. The CDR3 bases are TGTGCCAGCAGCCTCGCGGGGAGGGCGGCAGATACGCAGTATTTT. Translated: CASSLAGRAADTQYF.

V is TRBV2 and J is TRBJ2-3; 11 bases fit TRBD2. CDR1 is SNHLY and CDR2 is FYNNEI in the germline V gene. V trimming: 4 bases; J trimming: 5 bases; junction bases outside the gene matches: 5. The CDR3 consists of 15 residues. DNA of the CDR3: TGTGCCAGCAGTGTATCTAGCGGGAGGATAGATACGCAGTATTTT. Translated, it gives CASSVSSGRIDTQYF.

V gene TRBV28 combines with J gene TRBJ2-7; TRBD1 agrees at 9 bases. The CDR3 has 14 amino acids. J was trimmed by 5 bases and V by 7 bases; bases with no gene match: 9. Germline values: CDR1 MDHEN, CDR2 SYDVKM. The CDR3, as DNA: TGTGCCAGCACCCTAACAGGGGGCATTAACGAGCAGTACTTC. This translates into CASTLTGGINEQYF.

The CDR3 sequence: CSVEGLGSNTEAFF. The CDR3 bases are TGCAGCGTTGAAGGTCTGGGCAGTAACACTGAAGCTTTCTTT. The chain uses TRBV29-1 and TRBJ1-1; D is unclear. This CDR3 is built from 14 residues. V lost 1 base and J 2 bases, leaving 11 bases between the germline ends. Germline V gene data show CDR1 as SQVTM and CDR2 as ANQGSEA.

This rearrangement joins TRBV18 to TRBJ2-2; D not resolved. The CDR3 is 14 amino acids. The V end was cut by 4 bases, the J end by 6 bases, with 12 bases between. CDR1 is KGHSH and CDR2 is LQKENI in the germline V gene. For the CDR3, the DNA is TGTGCCAGCTCACGCCCTCAACTCTCCGGGGAGCTGTTTTTT. Protein sequence: CASSRPQLSGELFF.

CDR3 sequence (DNA): TGCGCCAGCAGCTACACAGTAGCGGCCAGCACAGATACGCAGTATTTT. This sequence encodes CASSYTVAASTDTQYF. This chain links TRBV5-1 with TRBJ2-3; tentatively, D is TRBD2 (6 bases). The CDR3 covers 16 residues. Germline V gene lookup returns CDR1 SGHRS and CDR2 YFSETQ. Trimming stripped 3 bases from V and 0 bases from J, with 14 bases between.

This rearrangement joins TRBV27 to TRBJ1-1; 8 nucleotides agree with TRBD1. The CDR3 has 11 amino acids. Germline values: CDR1 MNHEY, CDR2 SMNVEV (reference sequence). V lost 5 bases to trimming and J lost 14 bases; unmatched junction nucleotides: 7. CDR3 DNA sequence: TGTGCCAGCAGTGCTCGACAGGGGACCTTCTTT. Translation: CASSARQGTFF.

As regards this clone: One junction end does not reproduce the germline sequence, and a read error may be involved. The chain has TRBV4-1 and TRBJ1-5; TRBD1 is a possible D gene (5 bases). Germline CDR1 is MGHRA and CDR2 is YSYEKL. The CDR3 length is 14 residues. CDR3 nucleotide sequence: TGCACCAGCAGCCAACAGGCCTCGCAGGGGCCCCAGCATTTT. Amino acids: CTSSQQASQGPQHF.

CDR3 loop: CSAAGWDTGELFF. In DNA, the CDR3 is TGCAGCGCAGCGGGATGGGACACCGGGGAGCTGTTTTTT. This chain uses TRBV29-1 with TRBJ2-2; 7 bases align to TRBD2. Germline values: CDR1 SQVTM, CDR2 ANQGSEA. The CDR3 sequence is 13 residues long. V lost 7 bases, J lost 3 bases, and 5 bases stayed unmatched.

V and J are TRBV28 and TRBJ1-1, with D unclear. Trimming removed 6 bases at V and 3 bases at J, with 14 bases between. Looked up from germline, CDR1 is MDHEN and CDR2 is SYDVKM. The CDR3 consists of 14 residues. CDR3 nucleotides: TGTGCCAGCAGCCCCCTTTTACGAGACACTGAAGCTTTCTTT. Translating gives CASSPLLRDTEAFF.

The chain links TRBV5-1 to TRBJ2-1, with 15 bases lining up with TRBD2. CDR1 and CDR2 (germline): SGHRS, YFSETQ. The CDR3 is made up of 20 amino acids. V shed 4 bases and J 8 bases; nucleotides not matched to a gene: 19. Here the CDR3 reads CASSRYQSGTSGRRGDEQFF. For the CDR3, the DNA is TGCGCCAGCAGCCGATATCAGTCCGGGACTAGCGGGAGGCGGGGGGATGAGCAGTTCTTC.

The chain carries TRBV10-3 and TRBJ1-2; D ambiguous. Trimming took off 8 bases at V and 6 bases at J, with 10 bases between the two ends. The CDR3 is 11 amino acids. Germline loops: CDR1 ENHRY, CDR2 SYGVKD. The CDR3 DNA reads as TGTGCCATCGGCGAGGCAAATGGCTACACCTTC. It encodes CAIGEANGYTF.